What follows are 4 T cell receptor beta chains derived from one specimen sequenced in a study of beta chain features in type 1 diabetes. Investigators reverse transcribed all isolated RNA, so they sequenced expressed TCRB transcripts. The method was immunoSEQ multiplex PCR; TCRdb's version includes in-frame clones alone and lacks a portion of them. The table includes roughly 500,000 clones, 30% detected once. The sequenced material came from naive CD4+ T cells from blood. The receptor set was obtained from a man aged 18 to 30 in good health.

The chain uses TRBV10-3 and TRBJ2-6; D unclear. V lost 6 bases and J lost 3, with 6 bases in between. CDR1 and CDR2 from the germline V gene are ENHRY and SYGVKD. The CDR3 runs to 13 residues. The CDR3 loop reads CAIRVGGANVLTF. CDR3 DNA sequence: TGTGCCATCAGGGTTGGTGGGGCCAACGTCCTGACTTTC.

This clone was found a few times. V and J are TRBV6-5 and TRBJ2-3, with D unclear. The CDR3 runs to 13 residues. Germline V CDR1 and CDR2: MNHEY, SVGAGI. The ends were cut back, 7 bases at V and 1 base at J, with 9 bases in the middle. CDR3 region: CASTLPGTDTQYF. The CDR3 nucleotides are TGTGCCAGCACCCTGCCCGGCACAGATACGCAGTATTTT.

This chain links TRBV30 with TRBJ2-2; D gene unclear. The CDR3 totals 14 residues. The ends were cut back, 3 bases at V and 7 bases at J, with 15 bases in the middle. The germline V gene encodes CDR1 GTSNPN and CDR2 SVGIG (reference sequence). This CDR3 reads CAWSQSPNNGELFF. Written as DNA, the CDR3 is TGTGCCTGGAGCCAATCACCTAATAACGGGGAGCTGTTTTTT. The full variable domain, in which reference TRBV30 and TRBJ2-2 provide the parts outside the CDR3, is SQTIHQWPATLVQPVGSPLSLECTVEGTSNPNLYWYRQAAGRGLQLLFYSVGIGQISSEVPQNLSASRPQDRQFILSSKKLLLSDSGFYLCAWSQSPNNGELFFGEGSRLTVL.

The chain employs TRBV9 and TRBJ2-1; D unclear. Between the trimmed V and J ends, which lost 2 bases and 10 bases, there was a span of 10 bases. Germline lookup yields CDR1 SGDLS and CDR2 YYNGEE. This CDR3 region has 12 residues. CDR3 sequence reads: CASSVTMREQFF. CDR3 coding DNA: TGTGCCAGCAGCGTGACGATGAGGGAGCAGTTCTTC.